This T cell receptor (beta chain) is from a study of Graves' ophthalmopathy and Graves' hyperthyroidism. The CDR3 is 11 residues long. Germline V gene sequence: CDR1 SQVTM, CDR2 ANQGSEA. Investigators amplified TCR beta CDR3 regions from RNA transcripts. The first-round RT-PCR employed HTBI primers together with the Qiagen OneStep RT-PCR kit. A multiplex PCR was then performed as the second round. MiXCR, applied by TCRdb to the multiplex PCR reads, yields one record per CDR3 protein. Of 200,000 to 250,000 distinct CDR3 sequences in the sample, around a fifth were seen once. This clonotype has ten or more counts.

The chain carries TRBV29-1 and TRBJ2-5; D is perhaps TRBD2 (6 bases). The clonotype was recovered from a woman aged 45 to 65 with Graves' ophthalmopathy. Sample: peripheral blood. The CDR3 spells CVGGEGETQYF. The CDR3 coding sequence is TGCGTGGGGGGAGAGGGAGAGACCCAGTACTTC. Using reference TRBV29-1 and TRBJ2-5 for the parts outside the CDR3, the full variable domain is SAVISQKPSRDICQRGTSLTIQCQVDSQVTMMFWYRQQPGQSLTLIATANQGSEATYESGFVIDKFPISRPNLTFSTLTVSNMSPEDSSIYLCVGGEGETQYFGPGTRLLVL.